The entry below describes one T cell receptor (beta chain). Its specificity is unknown. The data are from a study of cytomegalovirus exposure and HLA in healthy donors. General study findings and limits: Reportedly, fewer N-insertions than the roughly 700-donor mean appeared in an Asian-associated ancestry cluster in a later analysis.

The PCR employed 60 Vbeta primers together with 13 Jbeta primers. Sequenced by immunoSEQ multiplex PCR; TCRdb stores in-frame clones only, minus some. The sample comprises approximately 160,000 clones, 81% of which are singletons, and approximately 1.3% rests with the top ten. The V and J ends lost 3 bases and 0 bases respectively, with 7 bases between them. The germline gives CDR1 SEHNR, CDR2 FQNEAQ (reference sequence). This CDR3 spans 14 amino acids. This rearrangement joins TRBV7-9 to TRBJ2-3, with unresolved D. Sequenced sample: PBMCs. The source of this sequence is a man aged 50-60 years in good health and CMV-seropositive. The CDR3 region has the DNA TGTGCCAGCAGCTTCTTATTAAGCACAGATACGCAGTATTTT. Its protein is CASSFLLSTDTQYF.